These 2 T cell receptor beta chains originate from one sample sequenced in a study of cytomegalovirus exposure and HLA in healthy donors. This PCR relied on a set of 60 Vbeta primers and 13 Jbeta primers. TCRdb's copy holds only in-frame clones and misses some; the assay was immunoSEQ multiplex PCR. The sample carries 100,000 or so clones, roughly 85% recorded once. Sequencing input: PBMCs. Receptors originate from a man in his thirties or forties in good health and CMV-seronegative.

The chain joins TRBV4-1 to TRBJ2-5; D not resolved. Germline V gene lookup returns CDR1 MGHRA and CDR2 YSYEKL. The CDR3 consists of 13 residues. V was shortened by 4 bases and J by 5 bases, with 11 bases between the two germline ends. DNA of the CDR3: TGCGCCAGCAGCCCCGGGTTTTCCGAGACCCAGTACTTC. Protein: CASSPGFSETQYF.

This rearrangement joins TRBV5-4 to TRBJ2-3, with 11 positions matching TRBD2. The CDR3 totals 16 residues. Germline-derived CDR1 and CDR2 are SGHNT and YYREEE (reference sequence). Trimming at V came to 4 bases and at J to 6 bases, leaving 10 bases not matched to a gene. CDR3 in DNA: TGTGCCAGCAGCCGTGGGACTAGCGGAACAAGGGATACGCAGTATTTT. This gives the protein CASSRGTSGTRDTQYF.